This is a list of T cell receptor beta chains from one sample in a study of graft-versus-host responses after intestinal transplantation. Some clones are missing from TCRdb's copy, which holds only in-frame ones; the method was immunoSEQ multiplex PCR. The table includes about 99,000 clones, approximately 93% detected once. Their antigens remain unidentified. Sequencing used unstimulated CD8+ T cells sorted from spleen or lymph node cells, obtained before intestinal transplant. These receptors came from a human donor who received an intestinal transplant. Each CDR3 is given with its conserved first and last residue. The D gene is left open where the match is weak. Some rows mark clone size as missing; the rest say once, few, many or name a class of expanded clone.

J gene	V gene	clone size	D gene	CDR3 DNA	CDR3 protein
TRBJ2-1	TRBV5-1	NA	TRBD2	TGCGCCAGCAGCTTGTCGGCTAGCGGGGCATACAATGAGCAGTTCTTC	CASSLSASGAYNEQFF
TRBJ1-4	TRBV6-6	few	TRBD1	TGTGCCAGCAGTTGGACAGGTCGAGAAAAACTGTTTTTT	CASSWTGREKLFF
TRBJ1-4	TRBV2	once	TRBD1	TGTGCCAGCAGTGGACAGGGAGGTGAAAAACTGTTTTTT	CASSGQGGEKLFF
TRBJ1-5	TRBV10-3	once	NA	TGTGCCACAAGGACGGCCGACAATCAGCCCCAGCATTTT	CATRTADNQPQHF
TRBJ2-1	TRBV6-1	NA	NA	TGTGCCAGCAGTGAATGGTCCTACAATGAGCAGTTCTTC	CASSEWSYNEQFF
TRBJ2-1	TRBV29-1	NA	NA	TGCAGCGTTGACGGTGAGCAGGACCTACCCCTGGGCCAGCAGTTCTTC	CSVDGEQDLPLGQQFF
TRBJ2-7	TRBV7-6	NA	TRBD1	TGTGCCAGCAGCTCTGGACAGGGGATGGCCTACGAGCAGTACTTC	CASSSGQGMAYEQYF
TRBJ2-7	TRBV27	NA	NA	TGTGCCAGCAGTTCGATCCCGGGGGCGATCTACGAGCAGTACTTC	CASSSIPGAIYEQYF
TRBJ1-2	TRBV12-2	NA	NA	TGTGCAAGTCGCTATAGGACAGCCTATGGCTACACCTTC	CASRYRTAYGYTF
TRBJ1-2	TRBV9	NA	TRBD1	TGTGCCAGCAGCGGAACCGGGACAGACTATGGCTACACCTTC	CASSGTGTDYGYTF
TRBJ2-3	TRBV4-1	NA	NA	TGCGCCAGCAGCCAAGTCGATGCAGACGCCACAGATACGCAGTATTTT	CASSQVDADATDTQYF
TRBJ2-7	TRBV4-1	NA	NA	TGCGCCAGCAGCCAAGATAGGGGAGTCTACGAGCAGTACTTC	CASSQDRGVYEQYF
TRBJ2-2	TRBV5-1	NA	TRBD2	TGCGCCAGCAGCTTTCTACTAACTTTGCCACGGACTAGCGGGGGTCCTAACACCGGGGAGCTGTTTTTT	CASSFLLTLPRTSGGPNTGELFF